Detailed here is one T cell receptor beta chain. The antigen is unknown. The entry originates in a study of cytomegalovirus exposure and HLA in healthy donors. Study observations and caveats: Indistinguishable V segments such as TRBV6-2 and TRBV6-3 were excluded. Sequencing depth roughly uniform across donors was assumed in presence/absence analyses.

Trimming took off 3 bases at V and 7 bases at J, with 16 bases between the two ends. The V gene's germline CDR1 is MGHRA and CDR2 YSYEKL. This CDR3 comprises 15 residues. The PCR had 60 Vbeta and 13 Jbeta primers. Some clones are missing from TCRdb's copy, which holds only in-frame ones; the method was immunoSEQ multiplex PCR. Of nearly 200,000 clones in the sample, under 90% were seen once. The clonotype originates from a boy aged 2-15 years in good health and CMV-seronegative. Sequencing was done on a sample of PBMCs. The V and J genes are TRBV4-1 and TRBJ2-1, with D possibly matching TRBD2 (7 bases). Written as DNA, the CDR3 is TGCGCCAGCAGCCATTACCGGCGGGGGCTAAATGAGCAGTTCTTC. As protein: CASSHYRRGLNEQFF.